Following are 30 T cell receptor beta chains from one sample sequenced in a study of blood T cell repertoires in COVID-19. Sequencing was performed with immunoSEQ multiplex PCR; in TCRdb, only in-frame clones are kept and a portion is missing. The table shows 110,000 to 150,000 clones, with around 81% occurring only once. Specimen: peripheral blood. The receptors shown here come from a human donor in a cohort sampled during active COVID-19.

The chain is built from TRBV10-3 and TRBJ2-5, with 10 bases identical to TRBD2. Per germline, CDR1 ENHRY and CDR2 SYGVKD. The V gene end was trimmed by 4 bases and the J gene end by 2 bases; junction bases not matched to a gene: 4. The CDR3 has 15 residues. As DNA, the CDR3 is TGTGCCATCAGTGCTAAACTAGCGGGGCAAGAGACCCAGTACTTC. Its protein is CAISAKLAGQETQYF.

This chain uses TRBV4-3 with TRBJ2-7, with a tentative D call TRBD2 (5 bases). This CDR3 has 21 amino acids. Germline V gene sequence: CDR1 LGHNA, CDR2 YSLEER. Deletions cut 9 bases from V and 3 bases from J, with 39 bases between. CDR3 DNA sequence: TGCGCCAGTATCCTCCGACTACGAAGATCAAATTTTAAAGATGGAGACTACGAGCAGTACTTC. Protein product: CASILRLRRSNFKDGDYEQYF.

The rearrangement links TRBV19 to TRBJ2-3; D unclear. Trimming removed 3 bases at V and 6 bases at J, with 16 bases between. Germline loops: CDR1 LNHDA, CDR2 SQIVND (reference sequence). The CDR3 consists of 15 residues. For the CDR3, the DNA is TGTGCCAGTAGTATTGTTGGTTGGGCCAAGGATACGCAGTATTTT. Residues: CASSIVGWAKDTQYF.

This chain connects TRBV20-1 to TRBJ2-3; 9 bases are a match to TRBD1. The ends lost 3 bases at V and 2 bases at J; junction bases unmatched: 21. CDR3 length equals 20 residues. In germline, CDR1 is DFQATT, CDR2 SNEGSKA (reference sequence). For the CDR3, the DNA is TGCAGTGCTAGTGGGGACAGGGATTCCCGGGCGGCGCTGAACACAGATACGCAGTATTTT. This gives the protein CSASGDRDSRAALNTDTQYF.

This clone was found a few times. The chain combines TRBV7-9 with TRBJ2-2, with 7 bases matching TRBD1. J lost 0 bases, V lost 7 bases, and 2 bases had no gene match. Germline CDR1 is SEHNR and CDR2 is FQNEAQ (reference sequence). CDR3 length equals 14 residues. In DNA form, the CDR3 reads TGTGCCAGCATCACAGGGGCGAACACCGGGGAGCTGTTTTTT. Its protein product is CASITGANTGELFF. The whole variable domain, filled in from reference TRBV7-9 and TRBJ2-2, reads DTGVSQNPRHKITKRGQNVTFRCDPISEHNRLYWYRQTLGQGPEFLTYFQNEAQLEKSRLLSDRFSAERPKGSFSTLEIQRTEQGDSAMYLCASITGANTGELFFGEGSRLTVL.

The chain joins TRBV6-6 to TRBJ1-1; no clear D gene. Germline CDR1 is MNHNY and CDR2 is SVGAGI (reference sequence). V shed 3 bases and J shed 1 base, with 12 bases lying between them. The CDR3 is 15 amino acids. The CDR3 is CASSYSFGGNTEAFF. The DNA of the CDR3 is TGTGCCAGCAGTTATAGCTTCGGAGGGAACACTGAAGCTTTCTTT.

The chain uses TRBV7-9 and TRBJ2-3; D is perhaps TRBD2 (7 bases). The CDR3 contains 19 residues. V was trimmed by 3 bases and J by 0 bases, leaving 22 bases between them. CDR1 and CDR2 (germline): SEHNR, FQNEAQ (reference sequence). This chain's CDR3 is CASSFTPKGGLTSTDTQYF. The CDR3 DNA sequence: TGTGCCAGCAGCTTTACACCCAAGGGGGGGCTAACGAGCACAGATACGCAGTATTTT.

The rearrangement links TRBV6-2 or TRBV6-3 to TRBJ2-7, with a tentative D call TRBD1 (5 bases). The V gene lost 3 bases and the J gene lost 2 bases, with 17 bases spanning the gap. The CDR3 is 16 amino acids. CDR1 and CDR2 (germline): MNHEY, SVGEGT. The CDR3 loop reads CASSYPPHRRPYEQYF. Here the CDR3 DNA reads TGTGCCAGCAGTTATCCTCCGCACAGGCGACCCTACGAGCAGTACTTC.

CDR3 protein: CASSSGTAYYNQPQHF. In nucleotides, the CDR3 is TGTGCCAGCAGCTCCGGGACAGCCTACTACAATCAGCCCCAGCATTTT. The chain joins TRBV6-2 or TRBV6-3 to TRBJ1-5; 7 positions match TRBD1. Germline CDR1 reads MNHEY; CDR2 reads SVGEGT. CDR3 length equals 16 residues. J gave up 3 bases and V 6 bases, and 11 bases lay outside the gene matches.

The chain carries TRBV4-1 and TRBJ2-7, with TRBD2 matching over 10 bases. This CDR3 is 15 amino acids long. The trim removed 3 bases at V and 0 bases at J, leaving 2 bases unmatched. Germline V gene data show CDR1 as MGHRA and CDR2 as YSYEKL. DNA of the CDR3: TGCGCCAGCAGCCACTCTAGCGGGAGCTCCTACGAGCAGTACTTC. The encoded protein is CASSHSSGSSYEQYF.

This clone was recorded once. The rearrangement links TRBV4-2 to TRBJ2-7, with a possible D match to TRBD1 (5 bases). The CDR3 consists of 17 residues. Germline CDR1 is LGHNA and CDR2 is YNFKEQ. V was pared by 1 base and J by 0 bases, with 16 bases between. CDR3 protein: CASSQGLKGSFSYEQYF. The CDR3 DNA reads TGTGCCAGCAGCCAAGGTCTGAAGGGGTCGTTCTCCTACGAGCAGTACTTC.

The CDR3 DNA is TGTGCCAGCACCACGGGACAGAGAAACTATGGCTACACCTTC. This codes for CASTTGQRNYGYTF. The V gene is TRBV28, the J gene TRBJ1-2; TRBD1 aligns across 7 bases. CDR3 size: 14 residues. V was pared by 7 bases and J by 2 bases, with 7 bases of the junction left unmatched. Per the germline V gene, CDR1 is MDHEN and CDR2 is SYDVKM.

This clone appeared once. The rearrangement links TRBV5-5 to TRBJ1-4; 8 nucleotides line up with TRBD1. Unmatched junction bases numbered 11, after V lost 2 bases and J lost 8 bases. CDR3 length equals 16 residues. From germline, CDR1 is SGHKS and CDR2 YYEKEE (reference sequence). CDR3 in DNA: TGTGCCAGCAGCTTTTTTTCCGGGACAGGTATCGAAAAACTGTTTTTT. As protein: CASSFFSGTGIEKLFF.

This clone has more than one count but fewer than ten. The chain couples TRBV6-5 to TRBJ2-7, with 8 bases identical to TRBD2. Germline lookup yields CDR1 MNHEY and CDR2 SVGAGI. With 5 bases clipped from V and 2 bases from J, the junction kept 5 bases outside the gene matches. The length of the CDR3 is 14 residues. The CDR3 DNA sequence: TGTGCCAGCAGTCATCGGGAGGGACCCTACGAGCAGTACTTC. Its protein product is CASSHREGPYEQYF.

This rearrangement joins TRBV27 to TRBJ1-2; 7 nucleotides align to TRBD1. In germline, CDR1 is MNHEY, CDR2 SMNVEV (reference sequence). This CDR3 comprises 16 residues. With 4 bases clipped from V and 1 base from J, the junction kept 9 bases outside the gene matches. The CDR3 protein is CASSSNRGGGNYGYTF. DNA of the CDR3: TGTGCCAGCAGTTCTAACAGGGGCGGAGGTAACTATGGCTACACCTTC.

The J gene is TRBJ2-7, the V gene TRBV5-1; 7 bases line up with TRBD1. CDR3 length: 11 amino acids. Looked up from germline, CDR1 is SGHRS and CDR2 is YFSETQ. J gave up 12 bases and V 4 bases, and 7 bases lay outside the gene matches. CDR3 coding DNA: TGCGCCAGCAGCATCCGGGACAGAGTGTACTTC. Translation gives CASSIRDRVYF.

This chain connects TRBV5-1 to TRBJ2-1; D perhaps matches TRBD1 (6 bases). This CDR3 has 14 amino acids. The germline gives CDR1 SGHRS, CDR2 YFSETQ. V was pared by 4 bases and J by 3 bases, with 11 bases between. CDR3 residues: CASSNDRIYNEQFF. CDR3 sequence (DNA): TGCGCCAGCAGCAATGACAGGATCTACAATGAGCAGTTCTTC.

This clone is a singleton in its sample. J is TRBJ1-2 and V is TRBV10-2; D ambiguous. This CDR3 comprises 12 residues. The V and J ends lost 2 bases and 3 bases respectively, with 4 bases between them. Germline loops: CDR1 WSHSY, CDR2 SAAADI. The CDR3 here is CASSEQDYGYTF. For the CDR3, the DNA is TGCGCCAGCAGTGAGCAGGACTATGGCTACACCTTC.

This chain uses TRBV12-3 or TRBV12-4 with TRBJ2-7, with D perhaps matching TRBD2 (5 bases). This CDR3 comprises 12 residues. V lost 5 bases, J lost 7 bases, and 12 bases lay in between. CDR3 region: CASSRGGWEQYF. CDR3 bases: TGTGCCAGCAGTCGGGGTGGGTGGGAGCAGTACTTC.

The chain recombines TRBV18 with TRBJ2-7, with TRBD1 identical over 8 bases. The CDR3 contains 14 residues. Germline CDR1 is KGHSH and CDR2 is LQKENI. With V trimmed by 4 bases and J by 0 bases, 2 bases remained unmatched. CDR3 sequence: CASSRDRNSYEQYF. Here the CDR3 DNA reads TGTGCCAGCTCACGGGACAGGAACTCCTACGAGCAGTACTTC.

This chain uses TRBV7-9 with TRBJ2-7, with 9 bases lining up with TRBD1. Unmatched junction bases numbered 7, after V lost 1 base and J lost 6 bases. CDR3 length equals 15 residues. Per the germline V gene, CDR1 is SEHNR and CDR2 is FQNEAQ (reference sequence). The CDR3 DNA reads TGTGCCAGCAGCTTAGACGGGACAGGGTATCTCGAGCAGTACTTC. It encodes CASSLDGTGYLEQYF.

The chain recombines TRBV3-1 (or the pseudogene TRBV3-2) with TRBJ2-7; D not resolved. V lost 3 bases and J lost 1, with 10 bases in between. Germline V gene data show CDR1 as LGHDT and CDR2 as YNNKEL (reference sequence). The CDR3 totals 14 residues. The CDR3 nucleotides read TGTGCCAGCAGCCAGGGCAGGTCGTCCTACGAGCAGTACTTC. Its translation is CASSQGRSSYEQYF.

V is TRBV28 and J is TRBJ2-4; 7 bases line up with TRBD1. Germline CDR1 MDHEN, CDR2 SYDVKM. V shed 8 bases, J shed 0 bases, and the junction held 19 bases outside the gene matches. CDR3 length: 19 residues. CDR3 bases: TGTGCCAGCCCCAATCCCCTGGAGACAGGGTTAATAGCCAAAAACATTCAGTACTTC. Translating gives CASPNPLETGLIAKNIQYF.

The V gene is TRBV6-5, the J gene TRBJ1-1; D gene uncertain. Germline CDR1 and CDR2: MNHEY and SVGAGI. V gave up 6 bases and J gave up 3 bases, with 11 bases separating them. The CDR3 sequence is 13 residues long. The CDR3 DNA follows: TGTGCCAGCAGACCCGGGGTCGACACTGAAGCTTTCTTT. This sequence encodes CASRPGVDTEAFF.

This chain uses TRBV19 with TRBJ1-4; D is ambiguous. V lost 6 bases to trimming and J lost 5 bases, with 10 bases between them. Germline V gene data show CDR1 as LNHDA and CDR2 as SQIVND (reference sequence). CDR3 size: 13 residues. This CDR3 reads CASSGSDNEKLFF. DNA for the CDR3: TGTGCCAGTAGCGGGTCAGACAATGAAAAACTGTTTTTT. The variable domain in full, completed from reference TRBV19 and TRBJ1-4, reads DGGITQSPKYLFRKEGQNVTLSCEQNLNHDAMYWYRQDPGQGLRLIYYSQIVNDFQKGDIAEGYSVSREKKESFPLTVTSAQKNPTAFYLCASSGSDNEKLFFGSGTQLSVL.

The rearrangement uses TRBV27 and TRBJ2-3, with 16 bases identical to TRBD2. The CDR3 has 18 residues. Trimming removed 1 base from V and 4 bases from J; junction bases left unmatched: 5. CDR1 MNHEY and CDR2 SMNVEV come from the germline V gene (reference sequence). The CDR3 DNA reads TGTGCCAGCAGTTTATGGGGACTAGCGGGAGGGCCGCCAGATACGCAGTATTTT. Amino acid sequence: CASSLWGLAGGPPDTQYF.

The CDR3 is CATSRPTDTQYF. CDR3 coding DNA: TGTGCCACCAGCAGACCGACAGATACGCAGTATTTT. This chain joins TRBV15 and TRBJ2-3; D gene ambiguous. The V end was cut by 2 bases, the J end by 3 bases, with 3 bases between. The CDR3 extends over 12 amino acids. Germline V lookup: CDR1 LNHNV, CDR2 YYDKDF (reference sequence). The whole variable domain, filled in from reference TRBV15 and TRBJ2-3, reads DAMVIQNPRYQVTQFGKPVTLSCSQTLNHNVMYWYQQKSSQAPKLLFHYYDKDFNNEADTPDNFQSRRPNTSFCFLDIRSPGLGDTAMYLCATSRPTDTQYFGPGTRLTVL.

The CDR3 region is CASSPKNPGLAGYEQYF. In DNA form, the CDR3 reads TGTGCCAGCAGCCCAAAGAACCCCGGACTAGCGGGCTACGAGCAGTACTTC. The rearrangement links TRBV14 to TRBJ2-7; 11 bases line up with TRBD2. The CDR3 runs to 17 residues. Unmatched junction bases numbered 11, after V lost 4 bases and J lost 3 bases. The germline gives CDR1 SGHDN, CDR2 FVKESK.

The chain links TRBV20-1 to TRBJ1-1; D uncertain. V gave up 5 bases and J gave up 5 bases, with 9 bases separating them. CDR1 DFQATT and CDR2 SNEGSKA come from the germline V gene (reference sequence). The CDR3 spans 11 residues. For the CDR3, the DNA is TGCAGTGCTTTCAGTCGTACTGAAGCTTTCTTT. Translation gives CSAFSRTEAFF.

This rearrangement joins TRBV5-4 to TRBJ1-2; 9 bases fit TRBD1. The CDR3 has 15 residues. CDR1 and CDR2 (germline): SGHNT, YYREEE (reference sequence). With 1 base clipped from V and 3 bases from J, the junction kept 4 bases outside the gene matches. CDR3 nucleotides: TGTGCCAGCAGCTTGACAGGGGGCGCCCACTATGGCTACACCTTC. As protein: CASSLTGGAHYGYTF.